One and the same sample provided the 29 T cell receptor beta chains below, sequenced in a study of CD8 T cells in Susac syndrome. Reverse transcription used about 0.45 to 1 ug RNA and random hexamers. A single record per CDR3 protein comes from TCRdb applying MiXCR to the immunoSEQ multiplex PCR reads. Here the sample spans 90,000 or so distinct CDR3 sequences, approximately 95% being singletons. Sequencing was done on a sample of CD8+ T cells from PBMCs. The receptors here all came from a human donor in good health.

This clonotype was counted between two and nine times. The CDR3 region has the DNA TGTGCCAGCAGCTTGGGGGTTTACGAGCAGTACTTC. Residues: CASSLGVYEQYF. J is TRBJ2-7 and V is TRBV7-9; D possibly uses TRBD1 or TRBD2 (5 bases each). The CDR3 runs to 12 residues. The germline V and J ends were trimmed by 3 bases and 4 bases, with 7 bases remaining between them. Germline loops: CDR1 SEHNR, CDR2 FQNEAQ (reference sequence).

The chain joins TRBV13 to TRBJ2-7; D call uncertain. CDR3 size: 14 residues. Germline V lookup: CDR1 PRHDT, CDR2 FYEKMQ (reference sequence). The V end lost 2 bases, the J end lost 6 bases, and 14 bases lay between the germline ends. The CDR3 DNA follows: TGTGCCAGCAGCTTACCCTCCGACACGGGCGAGCAGTACTTC. Translated: CASSLPSDTGEQYF.

J is TRBJ2-2 and V is TRBV5-6; 8 nucleotides agree with TRBD2. With V trimmed by 4 bases and J by 6 bases, 11 bases remained unmatched. Germline CDR1 and CDR2: SGHDT and YYEEEE. CDR3 length equals 16 residues. This chain's CDR3 is CASSRFERGISGELFF. The CDR3 nucleotides read TGTGCCAGCAGCCGTTTTGAGCGGGGGATATCCGGGGAGCTGTTTTTT.

The chain links TRBV30 to TRBJ2-3, with D perhaps TRBD1 (6 bases). CDR1 is GTSNPN, CDR2 SVGIG, per germline (reference sequence). The CDR3 length is 15 residues. Trimming cost V 2 bases and J 1 base, with 13 bases left between them. As DNA, the CDR3 is TGTGCCTGGAGTTCAATAGGGGGAGGCACAGATACGCAGTATTTT. Translated: CAWSSIGGGTDTQYF.

The chain joins TRBV2 to TRBJ2-6, with 8 nucleotides matching TRBD1. CDR1 SNHLY and CDR2 FYNNEI come from the germline V gene. With V trimmed by 8 bases and J by 2 bases, 5 bases remained unmatched. The CDR3 is 15 residues long. The CDR3: CASGDRGPGANVLTF. The CDR3 region has the DNA TGTGCCAGCGGCGACAGGGGCCCTGGGGCCAACGTCCTGACTTTC.

The rearrangement links TRBV12-3 or TRBV12-4 to TRBJ2-3; 8 nucleotides align to TRBD2. With V trimmed by 6 bases and J by 4 bases, 9 bases remained unmatched. The CDR3 runs 15 residues. The CDR3 DNA is TGTGCCAGCAGGCCGGGACCGCGGGAGGCAGATACGCAGTATTTT. Translating gives CASRPGPREADTQYF.

V is TRBV20-1 and J is TRBJ1-1; TRBD1 aligns across 8 bases. Looked up from germline, CDR1 is DFQATT and CDR2 is SNEGSKA (reference sequence). J gave up 5 bases and V 6 bases, and 8 bases lay outside the gene matches. The length of the CDR3 is 13 residues. The CDR3 reads CSAIPGGWTEAFF. As DNA, the CDR3 is TGCAGTGCCATCCCAGGGGGCTGGACTGAAGCTTTCTTT.

The chain recombines TRBV5-6 with TRBJ1-1; no clear D gene. This CDR3 has 14 residues. The germline V gene has CDR1 SGHDT and CDR2 YYEEEE. With 4 bases removed from V and 1 base from J, the gap between germline ends came to 11 bases. The chain's CDR3 is CASSQPWGNTEAFF. CDR3 nucleotide sequence: TGTGCCAGCAGCCAACCCTGGGGGAACACTGAAGCTTTCTTT. Full variable domain (outside the CDR3, taken from reference TRBV5-6 and TRBJ1-1): DAGVTQSPTHLIKTRGQQVTLRCSPKSGHDTVSWYQQALGQGPQFIFQYYEEEERQRGNFPDRFSGHQFPNYSSELNVNALLLGDSALYLCASSQPWGNTEAFFGQGTRLTVV.

The chain joins TRBV20-1 to TRBJ1-5; 11 bases align to TRBD1. Losses at the gene ends were 1 base for V and 11 bases for J; bases not matched to a gene: 13. Germline lookup yields CDR1 DFQATT and CDR2 SNEGSKA (reference sequence). This CDR3 is built from 16 residues. The CDR3 nucleotides read TGCAGTGCTAGAGCCACGGGACAGGGGGTACTTCAAGCCCAGCATTTT. The encoded protein is CSARATGQGVLQAQHF.

CDR3 in amino acids: CASSLNPAPGRELFF. DNA for the CDR3: TGTGCCAGCAGTCTCAACCCGGCCCCAGGGAGGGAGCTGTTTTTT. The chain is built from TRBV3-1 and TRBJ2-2; D perhaps matches TRBD1 (5 bases). The CDR3 is 15 amino acids. CDR1 is LGHDT and CDR2 is YNNKEL in the germline V gene (reference sequence). Trimming took 6 bases from V and 9 from J, leaving 20 bases between them.

The V gene is TRBV4-1, the J gene TRBJ1-5; 7 bases map to TRBD1. The ends lost 4 bases at V and 0 bases at J; junction bases unmatched: 6. Germline assignment: CDR1 MGHRA and CDR2 YSYEKL. The CDR3 totals 16 residues. This chain's CDR3 is CASSPATGYSNQPQHF. CDR3 bases: TGCGCCAGCAGCCCAGCGACAGGGTATAGCAATCAGCCCCAGCATTTT.

This clonotype was counted a single time. This sequence joins TRBV3-1 and TRBJ2-7; 9 bases agree with TRBD1. Germline V gives CDR1 LGHDT, CDR2 YNNKEL (reference sequence). The CDR3 spans 16 residues. The V segment lost 3 bases and the J segment 3 bases; nucleotides outside the gene matches: 9. CDR3 DNA sequence: TGTGCCAGCAGCCAGCGACCGGGACAGGGCGACTACGAGCAGTACTTC. This gives the protein CASSQRPGQGDYEQYF.

The chain joins TRBV29-1 to TRBJ2-1; 13 bases are a match to TRBD2. This CDR3 contains 13 residues. J was trimmed by 15 bases and V by 7 bases; bases with no gene match: 12. The germline V gene has CDR1 SQVTM and CDR2 ANQGSEA. CDR3 residues: CSATPGLAGMGFF. CDR3 bases: TGCAGCGCGACTCCGGGACTAGCGGGGATGGGGTTCTTC.

V is TRBV27 and J is TRBJ1-1; unclear D gene. The CDR3 has 14 residues. V dropped 6 bases and J dropped 2 bases, with 13 bases sitting between them. Germline assignment: CDR1 MNHEY and CDR2 SMNVEV (reference sequence). CDR3 DNA sequence: TGTGCCAGCAGCAGGACGGTACTTAACACTGAAGCTTTCTTT. It yields the protein CASSRTVLNTEAFF.

The chain employs TRBV25-1 and TRBJ1-2, with a tentative D call TRBD1 (6 bases). V shed 10 bases and J shed 3 bases, with 15 bases lying between them. The length of the CDR3 is 13 residues. Germline CDR1 reads MGHDK; CDR2 reads SYGVNS. Here the CDR3 DNA reads TGTGCCACCCAGACGGGGGCACACTATGGCTACACCTTC. Amino acids: CATQTGAHYGYTF.

The CDR3 loop is CASSQSSGGSVETQYF. CDR3 bases: TGTGCCAGCAGCCAATCAAGCGGGGGTAGTGTCGAGACCCAGTACTTC. The chain recombines TRBV13 with TRBJ2-5, with TRBD2 matching over 8 bases. Germline loops: CDR1 PRHDT, CDR2 FYEKMQ (reference sequence). The V segment lost 5 bases and the J segment 5 bases; nucleotides outside the gene matches: 13. CDR3 length: 16 amino acids.

The genes are TRBV13 and TRBJ1-1; TRBD1 matches at 11 bases. Germline V CDR1 and CDR2: PRHDT, FYEKMQ (reference sequence). The CDR3 has 15 residues. V was clipped by 3 bases and J by 7 bases; unmatched bases: 7. The DNA of the CDR3 is TGTGCCAGCAGCTTCCCGGGACAGGGGGATCTTGAAGCTTTCTTT. Translation gives CASSFPGQGDLEAFF.

V usage is TRBV12-3 or TRBV12-4 and J usage is TRBJ2-5; TRBD2 might be the D (7 bases). CDR3 size: 14 residues. Trimming left V 8 bases short and J 4 bases short, with 17 bases between. The chain's CDR3 is CASAGGRLGETQYF. In DNA form, the CDR3 reads TGTGCCAGCGCCGGGGGGCGATTAGGAGAGACCCAGTACTTC.

V usage is TRBV12-3 or TRBV12-4 and J usage is TRBJ2-3, with 7 bases fitting TRBD2. The CDR3 loop spans 16 amino acids. With 4 bases clipped from V and 0 bases from J, the junction kept 7 bases outside the gene matches. The CDR3 nucleotides read TGTGCCAGCAGTTATGGTGCGGGGGTTAGCACAGATACGCAGTATTTT. Amino acid sequence: CASSYGAGVSTDTQYF.

The chain has TRBV2 and TRBJ2-2; 10 nucleotides align to TRBD1. Looked up from germline, CDR1 is SNHLY and CDR2 is FYNNEI. The CDR3 runs 14 residues. V shed 7 bases, J shed 5 bases, and the junction held 4 bases outside the gene matches. In DNA form, the CDR3 reads TGTGCCAGCAAGGGGACAGGGGTTACCGGGGAGCTGTTTTTT. It translates to CASKGTGVTGELFF.

The rearrangement links TRBV29-1 to TRBJ1-4; weak D call: TRBD1 (5 bases). Germline CDR1 is SQVTM and CDR2 is ANQGSEA. V lost 6 bases to trimming and J lost 8 bases, with 13 bases between them. The CDR3 loop spans 12 amino acids. The CDR3 sequence is CSVVGAGEKLFF. CDR3 DNA: TGCAGCGTGGTCGGGGCAGGCGAAAAACTGTTTTTT. Complete variable domain (other parts from reference TRBV29-1 and TRBJ1-4): SAVISQKPSRDICQRGTSLTIQCQVDSQVTMMFWYRQQPGQSLTLIATANQGSEATYESGFVIDKFPISRPNLTFSTLTVSNMSPEDSSIYLCSVVGAGEKLFFGSGTQLSVL.

J is TRBJ1-2 and V is TRBV7-8, with 10 bases that match TRBD1. J was trimmed by 6 bases and V by 5 bases; bases with no gene match: 9. Germline V gene sequence: CDR1 SGHVS, CDR2 FQNEAQ. The CDR3 contains 15 residues. The DNA for the CDR3 is TGTGCCAGCAGCCTTCCTATAGGGACAGGGGATGGCTACACCTTC. Translating it yields CASSLPIGTGDGYTF.

The CDR3 reads CASTPTVENAEAFF. The CDR3, as DNA: TGTGCCAGCACTCCGACGGTGGAAAATGCTGAAGCTTTCTTT. The chain employs TRBV6-6 and TRBJ1-1; D remains unclear. V was pared by 7 bases and J by 6 bases, with 18 bases between. Germline assignment: CDR1 MNHNY and CDR2 SVGAGI (reference sequence). The CDR3 covers 14 residues.

The chain joins TRBV20-1 to TRBJ2-3, with TRBD2 identical over 9 bases. The CDR3 extends over 15 amino acids. Germline V CDR1 and CDR2: DFQATT, SNEGSKA (reference sequence). The V gene end was trimmed by 3 bases and the J gene end by 3 bases; junction bases not matched to a gene: 7. CDR3 nucleotide sequence: TGCAGTGCTAGGTGGCTAGCGGGGCCTACAGATACGCAGTATTTT. Translating gives CSARWLAGPTDTQYF.

The chain links TRBV12-5 to TRBJ2-7, with 7 bases that match TRBD1. The trim removed 3 bases at V and 11 bases at J, leaving 7 bases unmatched. Germline-derived CDR1 and CDR2 are LGHNT and FRNRAP. The CDR3 totals 12 residues. The CDR3 region has the DNA TGTGCTAGTGGTTTCGGGACAGTTGGAAAGTACTTC. Translation gives CASGFGTVGKYF.

The V and J genes are TRBV6-1 and TRBJ1-1, with D uncertain. The germline CDR1 and CDR2 sequences are MNHNS and SASEGT. The CDR3 length is 13 residues. The V and J ends lost 5 bases and 7 bases respectively, with 14 bases between them. CDR3 protein: CASSPRAKGEAFF. The CDR3 DNA is TGTGCCAGCAGTCCCCGGGCCAAGGGTGAAGCTTTCTTT.

This chain uses TRBV20-1 with TRBJ2-7, with 7 bases fitting TRBD1. Losses at the gene ends were 6 bases for V and 3 bases for J; bases not matched to a gene: 14. The germline gives CDR1 DFQATT, CDR2 SNEGSKA (reference sequence). This CDR3 spans 15 amino acids. The CDR3 region has the DNA TGCAGTGCCACCGAACTAGACAGGGAGAGCTACGAGCAGTACTTC. This encodes CSATELDRESYEQYF.

This sequence joins TRBV7-2 and TRBJ1-2; D is uncertain. Trimming left V 3 bases short and J 5 bases short, with 13 bases between. The CDR3 extends over 14 amino acids. Germline lookup yields CDR1 SGHTA and CDR2 FQGNSA. CDR3 DNA: TGTGCCAGCAGCTTCCCGGGCGGTGGGTATGGCTACACCTTC. Translated: CASSFPGGGYGYTF. Looking up the rest from reference TRBV7-2 and TRBJ1-2 gives the full variable domain: GAGVSQSPSNKVTEKGKDVELRCDPISGHTALYWYRQSLGQGLEFLIYFQGNSAPDKSGLPSDRFSAERTGGSVSTLTIQRTQQEDSAVYLCASSFPGGGYGYTFGSGTRLTVV.

The chain employs TRBV13 and TRBJ1-2; D not resolved. Trimming pared 5 bases from V and 8 bases from J, leaving 12 bases between. This CDR3 comprises 12 residues. In germline, CDR1 is PRHDT, CDR2 FYEKMQ (reference sequence). DNA for the CDR3: TGTGCCAGCAGCCTCGGGCGAGGCGGCTACACCTTC. It translates to CASSLGRGGYTF.